This T cell receptor (beta chain) derives from a study of T cell responses to AZD1222 COVID-19 vaccine. The CDR3 sequence is 16 residues long. Germline CDR1 and CDR2: SGHNT and YYREEE (reference sequence). The V and J ends lost 4 bases and 4 bases, in that order; junction bases with no gene match: 8. TCRdb keeps only in-frame clones here, not all; method: immunoSEQ multiplex PCR. Found here are around 110,000 clones, around 88% of them singletons; the top ten hold over 8.5%. Here the sequenced sample was peripheral blood, taken on day 0 of AZD1222 vaccination. The clonotype was recovered from an adult in good health. The chain links TRBV5-4 to TRBJ2-7, with 13 bases aligning to TRBD2. The CDR3 DNA reads TGTGCCAGCAGCCCCGGGACTAGCGGGATTTCATACGAGCAGTACTTC. Its protein product is CASSPGTSGISYEQYF.